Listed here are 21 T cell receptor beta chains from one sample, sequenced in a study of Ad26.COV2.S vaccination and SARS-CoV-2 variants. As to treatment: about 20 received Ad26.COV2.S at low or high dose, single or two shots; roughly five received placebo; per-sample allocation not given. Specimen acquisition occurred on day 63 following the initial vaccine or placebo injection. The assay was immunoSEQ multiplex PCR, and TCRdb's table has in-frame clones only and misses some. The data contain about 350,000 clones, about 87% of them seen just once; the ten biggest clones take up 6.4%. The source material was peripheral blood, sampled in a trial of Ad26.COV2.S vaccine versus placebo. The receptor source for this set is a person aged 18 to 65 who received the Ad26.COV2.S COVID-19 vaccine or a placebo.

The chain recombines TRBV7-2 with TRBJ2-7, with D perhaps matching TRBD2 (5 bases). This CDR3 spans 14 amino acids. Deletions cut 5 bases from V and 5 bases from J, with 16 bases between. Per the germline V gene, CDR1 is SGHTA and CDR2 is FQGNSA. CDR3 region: CASSDDFSGNEQYF. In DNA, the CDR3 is TGTGCCAGCAGCGATGACTTTTCCGGGAACGAGCAGTACTTC.

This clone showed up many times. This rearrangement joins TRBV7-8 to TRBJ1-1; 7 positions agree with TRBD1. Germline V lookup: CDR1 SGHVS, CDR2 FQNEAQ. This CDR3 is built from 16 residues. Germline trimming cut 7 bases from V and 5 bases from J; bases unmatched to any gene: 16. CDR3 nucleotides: TGTGCCAGCACCTCCCGATGGCCAGGGGGGAGGACTGAAGCTTTCTTT. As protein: CASTSRWPGGRTEAFF.

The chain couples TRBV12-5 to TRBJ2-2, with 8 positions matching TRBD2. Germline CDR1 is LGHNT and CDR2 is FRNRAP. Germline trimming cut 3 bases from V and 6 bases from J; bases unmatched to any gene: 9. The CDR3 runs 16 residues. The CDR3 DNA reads TGTGCTAGTGGTTTAAATGCAGCGGGAGAGCCCGGGGAGCTGTTTTTT. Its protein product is CASGLNAAGEPGELFF.

This CDR3 reads CASSATATNEKLFF. DNA of the CDR3: TGTGCCAGCAGCGCGACGGCAACTAATGAAAAACTGTTTTTT. The chain couples TRBV7-2 to TRBJ1-4, with unresolved D. Germline V lookup: CDR1 SGHTA, CDR2 FQGNSA. CDR3 length: 14 amino acids. Trimming pared 5 bases from V and 0 bases from J, leaving 7 bases between. Filled out from reference TRBV7-2 and TRBJ1-4, the complete variable domain reads GAGVSQSPSNKVTEKGKDVELRCDPISGHTALYWYRQSLGQGLEFLIYFQGNSAPDKSGLPSDRFSAERTGGSVSTLTIQRTQQEDSAVYLCASSATATNEKLFFGSGTQLSVL.

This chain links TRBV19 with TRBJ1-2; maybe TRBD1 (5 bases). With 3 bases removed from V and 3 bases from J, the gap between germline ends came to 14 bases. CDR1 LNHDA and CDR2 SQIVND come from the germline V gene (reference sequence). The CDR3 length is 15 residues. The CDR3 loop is CASSMGPGADYGYTF. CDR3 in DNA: TGTGCCAGTAGTATGGGGCCCGGGGCGGACTATGGCTACACCTTC. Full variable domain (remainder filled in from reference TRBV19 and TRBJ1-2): DGGITQSPKYLFRKEGQNVTLSCEQNLNHDAMYWYRQDPGQGLRLIYYSQIVNDFQKGDIAEGYSVSREKKESFPLTVTSAQKNPTAFYLCASSMGPGADYGYTFGSGTRLTVV.

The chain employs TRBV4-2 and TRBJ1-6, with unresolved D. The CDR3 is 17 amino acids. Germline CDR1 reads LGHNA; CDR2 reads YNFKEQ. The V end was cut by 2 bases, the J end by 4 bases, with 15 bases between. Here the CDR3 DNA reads TGTGCCAGCAGCCAATCGAACGATTTCCGATATAATTCACCCCTCCACTTT. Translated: CASSQSNDFRYNSPLHF.

DNA of the CDR3: TGCGCCAGCAGCCGCGGGAACACTGAAGCTTTCTTT. Its protein is CASSRGNTEAFF. The gene calls are TRBV4-3 and TRBJ1-1; D is uncertain. CDR3 length: 12 amino acids. Deletions cut 4 bases from V and 1 base from J, with 4 bases between. Germline CDR1 and CDR2: LGHNA and YSLEER.

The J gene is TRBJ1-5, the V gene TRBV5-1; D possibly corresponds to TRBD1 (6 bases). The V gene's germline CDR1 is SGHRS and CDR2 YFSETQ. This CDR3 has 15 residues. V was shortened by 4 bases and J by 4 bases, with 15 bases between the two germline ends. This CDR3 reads CASSPGVAGNQPQHF. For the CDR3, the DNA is TGCGCCAGCAGCCCAGGGGTAGCCGGGAATCAGCCCCAGCATTTT.

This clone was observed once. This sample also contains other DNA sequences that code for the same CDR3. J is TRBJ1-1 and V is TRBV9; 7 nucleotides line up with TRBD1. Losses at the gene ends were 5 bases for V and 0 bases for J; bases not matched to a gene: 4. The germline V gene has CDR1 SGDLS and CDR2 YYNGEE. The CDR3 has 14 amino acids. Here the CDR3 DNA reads TGTGCCAGCAGTGCGACAGGGATGAACACTGAAGCTTTCTTT. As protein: CASSATGMNTEAFF.

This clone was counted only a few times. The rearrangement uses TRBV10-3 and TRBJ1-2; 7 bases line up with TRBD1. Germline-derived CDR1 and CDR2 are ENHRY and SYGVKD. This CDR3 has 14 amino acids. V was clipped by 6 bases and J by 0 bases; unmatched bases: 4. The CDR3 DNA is TGTGCCATCAGCGGGGACAGTCCTAACTATGGCTACACCTTC. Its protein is CAISGDSPNYGYTF.

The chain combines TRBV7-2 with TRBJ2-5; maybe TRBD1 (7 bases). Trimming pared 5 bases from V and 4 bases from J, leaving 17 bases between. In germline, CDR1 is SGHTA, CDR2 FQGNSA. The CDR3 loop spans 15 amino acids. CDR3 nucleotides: TGTGCCAGCAGCGCAGGGGGGTCCTGGGGAGAGACCCAGTACTTC. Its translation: CASSAGGSWGETQYF. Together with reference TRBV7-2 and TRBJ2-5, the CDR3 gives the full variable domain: GAGVSQSPSNKVTEKGKDVELRCDPISGHTALYWYRQSLGQGLEFLIYFQGNSAPDKSGLPSDRFSAERTGGSVSTLTIQRTQQEDSAVYLCASSAGGSWGETQYFGPGTRLLVL.

The chain's CDR3 is CASSSLGTGNTEAFF. DNA of the CDR3: TGTGCCAGCAGCTCTCTTGGGACAGGAAACACTGAAGCTTTCTTT. V gene TRBV7-3 combines with J gene TRBJ1-1, with 8 nucleotides matching TRBD1. V trimming: 4 bases; J trimming: 2 bases; junction bases outside the gene matches: 6. The CDR3 runs 15 residues. Germline V gene data show CDR1 as SGHTA and CDR2 as FQGTGA.

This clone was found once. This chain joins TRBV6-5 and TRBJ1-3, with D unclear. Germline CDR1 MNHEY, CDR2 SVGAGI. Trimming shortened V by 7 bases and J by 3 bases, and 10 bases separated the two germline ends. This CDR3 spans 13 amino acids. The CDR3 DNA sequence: TGTGCCAGCACGTGGGTTGATGGAAACACCATATATTTT. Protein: CASTWVDGNTIYF.

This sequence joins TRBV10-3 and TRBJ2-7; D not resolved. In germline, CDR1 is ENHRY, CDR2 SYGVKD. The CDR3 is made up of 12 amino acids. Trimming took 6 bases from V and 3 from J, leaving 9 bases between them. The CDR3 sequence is CAISDMNYEQYF. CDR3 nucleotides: TGTGCCATCAGCGACATGAACTACGAGCAGTACTTC.

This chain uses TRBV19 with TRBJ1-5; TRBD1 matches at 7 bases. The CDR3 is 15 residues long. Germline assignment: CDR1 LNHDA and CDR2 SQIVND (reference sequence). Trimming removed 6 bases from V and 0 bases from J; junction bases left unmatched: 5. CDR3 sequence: CASSKGQYSNQPQHF. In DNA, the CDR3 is TGTGCCAGTAGCAAGGGACAGTATAGCAATCAGCCCCAGCATTTT. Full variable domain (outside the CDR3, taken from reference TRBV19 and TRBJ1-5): DGGITQSPKYLFRKEGQNVTLSCEQNLNHDAMYWYRQDPGQGLRLIYYSQIVNDFQKGDIAEGYSVSREKKESFPLTVTSAQKNPTAFYLCASSKGQYSNQPQHFGDGTRLSIL.

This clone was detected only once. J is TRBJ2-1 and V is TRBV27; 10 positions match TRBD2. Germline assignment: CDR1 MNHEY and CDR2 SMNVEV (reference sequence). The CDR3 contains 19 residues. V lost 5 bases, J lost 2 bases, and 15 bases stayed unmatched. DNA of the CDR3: TGTGCCAGCAGTCCCCCCCGGACTAGCGGCCTAGCAACCTACAATGAGCAGTTCTTC. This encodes CASSPPRTSGLATYNEQFF.

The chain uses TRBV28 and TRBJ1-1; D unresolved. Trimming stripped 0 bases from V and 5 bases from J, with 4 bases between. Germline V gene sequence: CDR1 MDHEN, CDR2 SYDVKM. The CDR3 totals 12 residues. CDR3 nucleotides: TGTGCCAGCAGTTTATGGGATACTGAAGCTTTCTTT. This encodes CASSLWDTEAFF.

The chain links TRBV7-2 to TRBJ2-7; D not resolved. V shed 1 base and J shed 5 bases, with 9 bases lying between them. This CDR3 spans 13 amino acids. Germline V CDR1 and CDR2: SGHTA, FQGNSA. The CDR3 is CASSLGRRDEQYF. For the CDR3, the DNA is TGTGCCAGCAGCTTAGGTCGAAGGGACGAGCAGTACTTC.

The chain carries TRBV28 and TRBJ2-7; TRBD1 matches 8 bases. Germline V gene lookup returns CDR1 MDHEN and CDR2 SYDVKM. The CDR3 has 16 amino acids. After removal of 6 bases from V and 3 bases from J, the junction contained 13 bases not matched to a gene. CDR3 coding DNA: TGTGCCAGCAGACCCGGACAGGGAAGTTTCGGCTACGAGCAGTACTTC. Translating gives CASRPGQGSFGYEQYF.

CDR3 amino acids: CASSFKREAYEQYF. Written as DNA, the CDR3 is TGTGCCAGCAGCTTTAAGCGGGAAGCCTACGAGCAGTACTTC. The J gene is TRBJ2-7, the V gene TRBV7-9, with 7 bases matching TRBD2. The J segment lost 2 bases and the V segment lost 3 bases, leaving 4 bases of the junction unmatched. CDR3 length equals 14 residues. The V gene's germline CDR1 is SEHNR and CDR2 FQNEAQ (reference sequence). Combining the CDR3 with reference TRBV7-9 and TRBJ2-7 gives the whole variable domain DTGVSQNPRHKITKRGQNVTFRCDPISEHNRLYWYRQTLGQGPEFLTYFQNEAQLEKSRLLSDRFSAERPKGSFSTLEIQRTEQGDSAMYLCASSFKREAYEQYFGPGTRLTVT.

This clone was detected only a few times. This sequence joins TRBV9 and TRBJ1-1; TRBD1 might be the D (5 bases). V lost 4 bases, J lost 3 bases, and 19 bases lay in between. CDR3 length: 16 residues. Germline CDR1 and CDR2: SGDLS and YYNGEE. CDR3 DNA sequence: TGTGCCAGCAGCCTAGGGGTCAGGGCGTTCGACACTGAAGCTTTCTTT. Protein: CASSLGVRAFDTEAFF. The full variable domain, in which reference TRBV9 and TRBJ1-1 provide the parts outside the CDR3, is DSGVTQTPKHLITATGQRVTLRCSPRSGDLSVYWYQQSLDQGLQFLIQYYNGEERAKGNILERFSAQQFPDLHSELNLSSLELGDSALYFCASSLGVRAFDTEAFFGQGTRLTVV.